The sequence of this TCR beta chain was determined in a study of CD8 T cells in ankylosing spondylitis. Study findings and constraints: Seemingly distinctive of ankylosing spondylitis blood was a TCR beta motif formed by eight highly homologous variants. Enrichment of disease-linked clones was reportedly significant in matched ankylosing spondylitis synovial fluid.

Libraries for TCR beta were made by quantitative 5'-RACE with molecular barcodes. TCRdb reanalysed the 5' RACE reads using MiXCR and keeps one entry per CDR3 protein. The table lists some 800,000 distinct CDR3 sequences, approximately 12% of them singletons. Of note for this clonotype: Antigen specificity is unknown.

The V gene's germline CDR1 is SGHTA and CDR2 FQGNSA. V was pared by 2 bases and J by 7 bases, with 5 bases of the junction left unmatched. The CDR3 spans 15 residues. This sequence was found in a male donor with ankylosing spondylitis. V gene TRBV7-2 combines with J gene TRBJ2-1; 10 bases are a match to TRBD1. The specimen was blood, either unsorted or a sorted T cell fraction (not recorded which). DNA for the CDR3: TGTGCCAGCAGCTTAAGATCGGGACAGGGGAATGAGCAGTTCTTC. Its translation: CASSLRSGQGNEQFF.